The entry below describes one T cell receptor (beta chain). Its antigen is as yet unknown. The V segment lost 4 bases and the J segment 3 bases; nucleotides outside the gene matches: 7. The CDR3 is 16 residues long. CDR1 is KGHSH and CDR2 is LQKENI in the germline V gene. 13 Jbeta primers and 60 Vbeta primers were used for the PCR. The protocol was immunoSEQ multiplex PCR, while the TCRdb copy is restricted to in-frame clones and leaves out a portion. The sample lists 120,000 or so clones; roughly 78% were seen once. This entry is derived from a study of cytomegalovirus exposure and HLA in healthy donors. Study background: Among over 350 genotyped donors, approximately 80% fell in the Caucasian-associated ancestry cluster.

Study results and limitations: Owing to their indistinguishability, certain V segments, notably TRBV6-2 and TRBV6-3, were excluded. Trimming of TCR beta V- and J-genes showed a link, identified in a later analysis, to a missense DCLRE1C variant.

The sequence was collected from a man under 40 in good health and CMV-seropositive. This chain joins TRBV18 and TRBJ2-2; 8 nucleotides agree with TRBD1. What was sequenced was PBMCs. The CDR3 DNA sequence: TGTGCCAGCTCACACGCGGACAGGGCTTACACCGGGGAGCTGTTTTTT. Encoded protein: CASSHADRAYTGELFF.